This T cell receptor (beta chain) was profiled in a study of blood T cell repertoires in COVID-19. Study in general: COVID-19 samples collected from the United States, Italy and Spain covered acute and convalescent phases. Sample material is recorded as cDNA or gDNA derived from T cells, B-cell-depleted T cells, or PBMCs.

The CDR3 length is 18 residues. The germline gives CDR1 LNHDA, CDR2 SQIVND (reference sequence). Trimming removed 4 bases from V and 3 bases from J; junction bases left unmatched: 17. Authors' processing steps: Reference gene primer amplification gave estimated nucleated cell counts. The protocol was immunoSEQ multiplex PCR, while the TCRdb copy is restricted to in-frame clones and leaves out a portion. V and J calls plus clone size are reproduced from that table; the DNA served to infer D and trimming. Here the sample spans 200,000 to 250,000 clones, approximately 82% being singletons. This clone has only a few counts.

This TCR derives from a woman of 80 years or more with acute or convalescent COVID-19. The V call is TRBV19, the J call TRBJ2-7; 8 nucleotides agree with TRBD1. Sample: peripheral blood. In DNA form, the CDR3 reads TGTGCCAGTAGTACCAATATCCCTGGGACAGGACCGATCTACGAGCAGTACTTC. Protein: CASSTNIPGTGPIYEQYF.